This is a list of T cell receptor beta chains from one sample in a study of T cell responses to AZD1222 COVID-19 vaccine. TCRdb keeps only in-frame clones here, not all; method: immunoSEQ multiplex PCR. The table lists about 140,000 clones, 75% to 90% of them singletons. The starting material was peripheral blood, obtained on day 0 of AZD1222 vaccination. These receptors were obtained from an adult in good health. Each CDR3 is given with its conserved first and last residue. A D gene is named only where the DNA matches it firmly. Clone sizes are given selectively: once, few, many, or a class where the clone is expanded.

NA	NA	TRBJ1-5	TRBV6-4	TGTGCCAGCAGTGCTGAACCTAATCAGCCCCAGCATTTT	CASSAEPNQPQHF
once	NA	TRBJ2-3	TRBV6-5	TGTGCCAGCAGTTATAGGATTAACCCTTATCCAGATACGCAGTATTTT	CASSYRINPYPDTQYF
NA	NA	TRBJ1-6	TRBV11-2	TGTGCCAGCAGCTTAGTCGGGGAAGCGAATTCACCCCTCCACTTT	CASSLVGEANSPLHF
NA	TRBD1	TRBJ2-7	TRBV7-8	TGTGCCAGCAGCTTAGGTCAGGACAGGGGTTCCTACGAGCAGTACTTC	CASSLGQDRGSYEQYF
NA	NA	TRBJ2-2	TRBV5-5	TGTGCCAGCAGCGGGATGAGACTAGGTGGGGCCGGGGAGCTGTTTTTT	CASSGMRLGGAGELFF
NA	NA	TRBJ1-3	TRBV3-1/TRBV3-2	TGTGCCAGCAGCCAAGATTCCCCCTCTGGAAACACCATATATTTT	CASSQDSPSGNTIYF
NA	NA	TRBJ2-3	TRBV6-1	TGTGCCAGCAGTGAAGTGAGGGGGGGTACGCAGTATTTT	CASSEVRGGTQYF
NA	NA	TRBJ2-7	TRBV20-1	TGCAGTGCTAGAGAGTACGAGCAGTACTTC	CSAREYEQYF
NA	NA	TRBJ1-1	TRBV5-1	TGCGCCAGCAGTCGTGACCTCAGGGGATCGGACACTGAAGCTTTCTTT	CASSRDLRGSDTEAFF
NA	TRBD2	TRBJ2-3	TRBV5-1	TGCGCCGGCTCCGGGGGGGAAGGCGGCACAGATACGCAGTATTTT	CAGSGGEGGTDTQYF